The clone carrying this TCR beta chain has ten or more counts. Its target is not known. This sample was included in a study of T-cell reconstitution after alpha-beta-depleted transplantation in children. General study findings and limits: The study traced high day-60 TCRbeta diversity in some patients to surviving recipient T cells and thymic progenitors. Approximately two months post-transplant, alpha-beta T cells reportedly originated from several hundred expanded graft clones. By one year post-transplant, T-cell counts and diversity largely arose from T cells that were newly produced.

With 6 bases clipped from V and 0 bases from J, the junction kept 4 bases outside the gene matches. Looked up from germline, CDR1 is SGDLS and CDR2 is YYNGEE. This CDR3 has 15 amino acids. As it was prepared, the TCRbeta library received unique molecular identifiers. TCRdb reanalysed the PCR reads using MiXCR and keeps one entry per CDR3 protein. The sample consists of roughly 15,000 distinct CDR3 sequences, about 5.3% of them appearing once. This material consisted of PBMCs, taken before TCRalphabeta/CD19-depleted stem cell transplant. This receptor was identified in a boy younger than 18 with acute lymphoblastic leukemia, due to receive a stem cell transplant. V usage is TRBV9 and J usage is TRBJ2-2; 8 nucleotides match TRBD1. For the CDR3, the DNA is TGTGCCAGCACTCGACAGGGGACGAACACCGGGGAGCTGTTTTTT. Residues: CASTRQGTNTGELFF.